The 30 T cell receptor beta chains in this list originate from one sample, sequenced in a study of cytomegalovirus exposure and HLA in healthy donors. Clones were read by immunoSEQ multiplex PCR, and TCRdb kept only the in-frame ones, dropping some. The table has a few hundred thousand clones, around 90% seen once. The sequencing input was PBMCs. The source of these receptors is a woman aged 25 to 45 in good health and CMV-seronegative.

V and J are TRBV5-1 and TRBJ2-1; 10 nucleotides match TRBD2. The germline V gene encodes CDR1 SGHRS and CDR2 YFSETQ. V was clipped by 6 bases and J by 3 bases; unmatched bases: 3. This CDR3 is 14 amino acids long. CDR3 bases: TGCGCCAGCAACCTAGCGGGAGTCTACAATGAGCAGTTCTTC. Protein product: CASNLAGVYNEQFF.

This chain uses TRBV9 with TRBJ1-2; unclear D gene. The length of the CDR3 is 13 residues. From germline, CDR1 is SGDLS and CDR2 YYNGEE. V gave up 3 bases and J gave up 2 bases, with 8 bases separating them. The CDR3 nucleotides are TGTGCCAGCAGCGGTGATTCAAACTATGGCTACACCTTC. Protein product: CASSGDSNYGYTF.

The chain employs TRBV6-5 and TRBJ2-7, with TRBD2 matching over 7 bases. The V and J ends lost 4 bases and 4 bases, in that order; junction bases with no gene match: 10. Germline V gene lookup returns CDR1 MNHEY and CDR2 SVGAGI. This CDR3 has 15 residues. The CDR3 DNA follows: TGTGCCAGCAGTTTCCTAGCGGACACCAAATACGAGCAGTACTTC. It yields the protein CASSFLADTKYEQYF.

The chain combines TRBV13 with TRBJ2-1, with 13 positions matching TRBD2. The ends lost 1 base at V and 4 bases at J; junction bases unmatched: 10. Germline V gene sequence: CDR1 PRHDT, CDR2 FYEKMQ (reference sequence). The CDR3 contains 19 residues. The CDR3 is CASSLDRLAGGLRYNEQFF. DNA for the CDR3: TGTGCCAGCAGCTTAGACCGACTAGCGGGAGGCCTAAGGTACAATGAGCAGTTCTTC.

The chain has TRBV14 and TRBJ2-7; a weak D match, TRBD2 (5 bases). Germline loops: CDR1 SGHDN, CDR2 FVKESK. The CDR3 has 15 amino acids. V lost 0 bases to trimming and J lost 0 bases, with 9 bases between them. This CDR3 reads CASSQDMGASYEQYF. The CDR3 region has the DNA TGTGCCAGCAGCCAAGATATGGGAGCCTCCTACGAGCAGTACTTC. The complete variable domain, with remaining parts taken from reference TRBV14 and TRBJ2-7, reads EAGVTQFPSHSVIEKGQTVTLRCDPISGHDNLYWYRRVMGKEIKFLLHFVKESKQDESGMPNNRFLAERTGGTYSTLKVQPAELEDSGVYFCASSQDMGASYEQYFGPGTRLTVT.

This chain connects TRBV6-7 to TRBJ1-4; D gene unclear. TRBV6-7 is known as an ORF, though its function is uncertain. Deletions cut 7 bases from V and 11 bases from J, with 17 bases between. The CDR3 has 13 residues. This CDR3 reads CASIGPGVRKLFF. CDR3 coding DNA: TGTGCCAGCATCGGGCCTGGGGTGAGGAAACTGTTTTTT.

The gene calls are TRBV28 and TRBJ2-2; D is undetermined. Deletions cut 7 bases from V and 0 bases from J, with 18 bases between. The length of the CDR3 is 17 residues. Per germline, CDR1 MDHEN and CDR2 SYDVKM. In nucleotides, the CDR3 is TGTGCCAGCACCGAAAAGAGCCTAGTGACGAACACCGGGGAGCTGTTTTTT. As protein: CASTEKSLVTNTGELFF.

The chain recombines TRBV6-5 with TRBJ2-7; weak D call: TRBD2 (6 bases). Per germline, CDR1 MNHEY and CDR2 SVGAGI. This CDR3 is 16 amino acids long. V shed 2 bases and J shed 3 bases, with 17 bases lying between them. The CDR3 nucleotides are TGTGCCAGCAGTTACGCCCCTAAGGCGGGAATCTACGAGCAGTACTTC. This sequence encodes CASSYAPKAGIYEQYF.

The chain employs TRBV18 and TRBJ2-3; D is perhaps TRBD1 (5 bases). Trimming took 2 bases from V and 13 from J, leaving 13 bases between them. This CDR3 has 12 residues. CDR1 KGHSH and CDR2 LQKENI come from the germline V gene. CDR3 in amino acids: CASSPKGLPEYF. The CDR3 region has the DNA TGTGCCAGCTCACCAAAGGGGTTGCCGGAGTATTTT.

V gene TRBV19 combines with J gene TRBJ1-2; D unresolved. The germline V gene encodes CDR1 LNHDA and CDR2 SQIVND (reference sequence). The germline V and J ends were trimmed by 3 bases and 7 bases, with 15 bases remaining between them. The CDR3 sequence is 14 residues long. The CDR3 protein is CASSMAGQPVGYTF. CDR3 nucleotide sequence: TGTGCCAGTAGTATGGCCGGCCAGCCGGTTGGCTACACCTTC.

V and J are TRBV30 and TRBJ2-3; D not certain. Germline-derived CDR1 and CDR2 are GTSNPN and SVGIG (reference sequence). The CDR3 extends over 15 amino acids. Trimming pared 1 base from V and 2 bases from J, leaving 13 bases between. DNA of the CDR3: TGTGCCTGGAGTGCCGGCGAAATATCCACAGATACGCAGTATTTT. The encoded protein is CAWSAGEISTDTQYF.

V is TRBV6-1 and J is TRBJ1-4; tentatively, D is TRBD1 (5 bases). CDR1 and CDR2 from the germline V gene are MNHNS and SASEGT. This CDR3 has 15 residues. Trimming cost V 1 base and J 8 bases, with 14 bases left between them. CDR3 DNA sequence: TGTGCCAGCAGTGAAGGCGTGGGGGGTAGCGAAAAACTGTTTTTT. It yields the protein CASSEGVGGSEKLFF.

The J gene is TRBJ2-7, the V gene TRBV12-5; D remains unclear. The V gene lost 6 bases and the J gene lost 0 bases, with 9 bases spanning the gap. Germline V gives CDR1 LGHNT, CDR2 FRNRAP. The CDR3 is made up of 13 amino acids. The CDR3 DNA sequence: TGTGCTAGTGGCCTTGACACCTCCTACGAGCAGTACTTC. It encodes CASGLDTSYEQYF.

The chain joins TRBV5-4 to TRBJ2-1, with 7 bases identical to TRBD1. CDR3 length: 13 residues. The trim removed 2 bases at V and 7 bases at J, leaving 3 bases unmatched. Germline V gene lookup returns CDR1 SGHNT and CDR2 YYREEE (reference sequence). In nucleotides, the CDR3 is TGTGCCAGCAGCTTACCACAGGGGAATGAGCAGTTCTTC. Amino acid sequence: CASSLPQGNEQFF.

This chain joins TRBV10-3 and TRBJ2-1; TRBD2 matches 11 bases. V lost 6 bases to trimming and J lost 7 bases; unmatched junction nucleotides: 5. Germline CDR1 is ENHRY and CDR2 is SYGVKD. The CDR3 has 14 amino acids. CDR3 sequence reads: CAISQLAGVNEQFF. The DNA of the CDR3 is TGTGCCATCAGCCAACTAGCGGGAGTTAATGAGCAGTTCTTC.

In this sample, this clone turned up a few times. This chain joins TRBV5-1 and TRBJ1-1, with D uncertain. There are 14 residues in the CDR3. Trimming took 0 bases from V and 1 from J, leaving 7 bases between them. Germline V lookup: CDR1 SGHRS, CDR2 YFSETQ. As DNA, the CDR3 is TGCGCCAGCAGCTTGGGGGCCGCGAACACTGAAGCTTTCTTT. Translating gives CASSLGAANTEAFF.

V and J are TRBV27 and TRBJ2-1; 11 nucleotides match TRBD2. The CDR3 spans 14 residues. The J segment lost 7 bases and the V segment lost 4 bases, leaving 3 bases of the junction unmatched. Germline V CDR1 and CDR2: MNHEY, SMNVEV (reference sequence). CDR3 sequence reads: CASSWGTSGNEQFF. The CDR3 nucleotides read TGTGCCAGCAGTTGGGGGACTAGCGGAAATGAGCAGTTCTTC.

V is TRBV7-2 and J is TRBJ1-2, with 9 bases aligning to TRBD1. The junction had 8 bases not matched to a gene; V was cut back by 1 base and J by 8 bases. The CDR3 is 15 amino acids. Germline V gene data show CDR1 as SGHTA and CDR2 as FQGNSA. The CDR3 reads CASSLEGQGFEGYTF. Here the CDR3 DNA reads TGTGCCAGCAGCTTAGAGGGACAGGGTTTTGAAGGCTACACCTTC.

The chain employs TRBV5-1 and TRBJ1-4, with a possible D match to TRBD1 (6 bases). The germline V gene has CDR1 SGHRS and CDR2 YFSETQ. This CDR3 has 16 amino acids. Deletions cut 4 bases from V and 4 bases from J, with 17 bases between. CDR3 sequence (DNA): TGCGCCAGCAGCAACCTTAGAGGGGGAAATAATGAAAAACTGTTTTTT. This codes for CASSNLRGGNNEKLFF.

The chain uses TRBV11-2 and TRBJ2-1; D may be TRBD2 (5 bases). Trimming shortened V by 5 bases and J by 0 bases, and 17 bases separated the two germline ends. The CDR3 length is 17 residues. CDR1 and CDR2 (germline): SGHAT, FQNNGV. DNA of the CDR3: TGTGCCAGCAGCGGACTGACGGAATACAGCTCCTACAATGAGCAGTTCTTC. Encoded protein: CASSGLTEYSSYNEQFF.

V is TRBV5-1 and J is TRBJ2-2; D may be TRBD1 or TRBD2 (5 bases each). CDR3 length: 14 residues. V dropped 4 bases and J dropped 5 bases, with 12 bases sitting between them. Germline loops: CDR1 SGHRS, CDR2 YFSETQ. Written as DNA, the CDR3 is TGCGCCAGCAGCCCCCGGGACGAGACCGGGGAGCTGTTTTTT. This encodes CASSPRDETGELFF.

This rearrangement joins TRBV2 to TRBJ2-7; a weak D match, TRBD1 (6 bases). V was cut by 8 bases and J by 4 bases, with 21 bases left in between. The CDR3 spans 15 residues. The germline gives CDR1 SNHLY, CDR2 FYNNEI. As DNA, the CDR3 is TGTGCCAGCGGGGGTAGCAGGCAGGGGAGATACGAGCAGTACTTC. Its protein product is CASGGSRQGRYEQYF. The full variable domain, in which reference TRBV2 and TRBJ2-7 provide the parts outside the CDR3, is EPEVTQTPSHQVTQMGQEVILRCVPISNHLYFYWYRQILGQKVEFLVSFYNNEISEKSEIFDDQFSVERPDGSNFTLKIRSTKLEDSAMYFCASGGSRQGRYEQYFGPGTRLTVT.

The chain employs TRBV23-1 and TRBJ2-7; TRBD1 aligns across 8 bases. TRBV23-1 is known as an ORF, though its function is uncertain. The CDR3 is made up of 15 amino acids. V gave up 4 bases and J gave up 3 bases; unmatched junction bases: 8. CDR3 sequence: CASSRRDRTGYEQYF. CDR3 in DNA: TGCGCCAGCAGTCGGAGGGACAGGACGGGCTACGAGCAGTACTTC.

J is TRBJ2-7 and V is TRBV7-9; TRBD2 aligns across 11 bases. CDR3 length: 16 amino acids. The V and J ends lost 0 bases and 4 bases, in that order; junction bases with no gene match: 5. Germline V gene data show CDR1 as SEHNR and CDR2 as FQNEAQ (reference sequence). The CDR3 DNA reads as TGTGCCAGCAGCTTAGCGAGGGGACTAGCGGCATACGAGCAGTACTTC. Residues: CASSLARGLAAYEQYF. Using reference TRBV7-9 and TRBJ2-7 for the parts outside the CDR3, the full variable domain is DTGVSQNPRHKITKRGQNVTFRCDPISEHNRLYWYRQTLGQGPEFLTYFQNEAQLEKSRLLSDRFSAERPKGSFSTLEIQRTEQGDSAMYLCASSLARGLAAYEQYFGPGTRLTVT.

The chain couples TRBV27 to TRBJ2-7, with 7 bases matching TRBD1. J lost 0 bases, V lost 2 bases, and 1 base had no gene match. CDR1 is MNHEY and CDR2 is SMNVEV in the germline V gene (reference sequence). The CDR3 covers 14 residues. CDR3 in amino acids: CASSLGDSSYEQYF. CDR3 bases: TGTGCCAGCAGTTTAGGGGACAGCTCCTACGAGCAGTACTTC.

The rearrangement uses TRBV19 and TRBJ2-7; 9 bases align to TRBD2. This CDR3 is built from 15 residues. The V gene end was trimmed by 6 bases and the J gene end by 0 bases; junction bases not matched to a gene: 6. CDR1 is LNHDA and CDR2 is SQIVND in the germline V gene (reference sequence). The CDR3: CASSSQREVSYEQYF. The CDR3 nucleotides are TGTGCCAGTAGCTCCCAGCGGGAGGTCTCCTACGAGCAGTACTTC.

The rearrangement joins TRBV29-1 to TRBJ1-2; D not resolved. Germline V lookup: CDR1 SQVTM, CDR2 ANQGSEA. This CDR3 has 16 amino acids. This chain's CDR3 is CSSDRVGASVYSGYTF. The CDR3 nucleotides read TGCAGTTCAGATCGAGTTGGAGCCTCAGTTTACTCTGGCTACACCTTC.

This chain joins TRBV14 and TRBJ2-2; TRBD1 agrees at 7 bases. V lost 1 base and J lost 2; bases outside the gene matches: 4. CDR1 is SGHDN and CDR2 is FVKESK in the germline V gene. There are 16 residues in the CDR3. CDR3 DNA: TGTGCCAGCAGCCAAGTTTCAGGGGGTAACACCGGGGAGCTGTTTTTT. Protein: CASSQVSGGNTGELFF.

The J gene is TRBJ2-1, the V gene TRBV5-3, with D perhaps matching TRBD1 or TRBD2 (6 bases each). TRBV5-3 carries the ORF label, with uncertain function. Trimming left V 9 bases short and J 10 bases short, with 20 bases between. This CDR3 spans 13 amino acids. CDR3 nucleotides: TGTGCCACTGGGGGGCTAGTATCCTGGGAGCAGTTCTTC. Translating gives CATGGLVSWEQFF.

V gene TRBV29-1 combines with J gene TRBJ1-3; possible D gene TRBD1, 5 bases. Germline loops: CDR1 SQVTM, CDR2 ANQGSEA. The germline V and J ends were trimmed by 5 bases and 4 bases, with 12 bases remaining between them. The CDR3 totals 13 residues. CDR3 in DNA: TGCAGCGTTACAGGTACGCGCGGAAACACCATATATTTT. It specifies CSVTGTRGNTIYF.